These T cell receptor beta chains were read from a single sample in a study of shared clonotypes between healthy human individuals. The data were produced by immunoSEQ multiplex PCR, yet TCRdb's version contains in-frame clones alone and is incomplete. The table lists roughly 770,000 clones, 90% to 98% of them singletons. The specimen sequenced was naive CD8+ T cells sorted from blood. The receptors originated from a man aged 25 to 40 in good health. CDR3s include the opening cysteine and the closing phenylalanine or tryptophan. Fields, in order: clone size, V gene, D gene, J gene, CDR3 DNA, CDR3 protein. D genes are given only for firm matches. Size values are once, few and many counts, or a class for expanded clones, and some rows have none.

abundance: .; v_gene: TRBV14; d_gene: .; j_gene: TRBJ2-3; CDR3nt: TGTGCCAGCAGCCTGGGGATATCAGATACGCAGTATTTT; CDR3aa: CASSLGISDTQYF
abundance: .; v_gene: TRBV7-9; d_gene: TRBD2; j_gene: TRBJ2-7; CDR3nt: TGTGCCAGCAGCCCAAGCGGGAGCTCCTACGAGCAGTACTTC; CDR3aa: CASSPSGSSYEQYF
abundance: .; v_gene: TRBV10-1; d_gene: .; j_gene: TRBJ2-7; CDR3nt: TGCGCCAGCAGCAAACGCGGGGCCCCGAACGAGCAGTACTTC; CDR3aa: CASSKRGAPNEQYF
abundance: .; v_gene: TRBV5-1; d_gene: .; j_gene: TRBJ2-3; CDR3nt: TGCGCCAGCAGCTTGGTTATCGGCACAGATACGCAGTATTTT; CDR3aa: CASSLVIGTDTQYF
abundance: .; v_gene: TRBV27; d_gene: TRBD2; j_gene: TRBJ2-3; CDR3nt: TGTGCCAGCAGTTCCGGGCTAGCGGGAGTTTCGGTAGATACGCAGTATTTT; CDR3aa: CASSSGLAGVSVDTQYF
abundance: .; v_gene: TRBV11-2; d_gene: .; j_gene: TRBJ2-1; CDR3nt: TGTGCCAGCAGCATACAGGGACGGGATGAGCAGTTCTTC; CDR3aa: CASSIQGRDEQFF
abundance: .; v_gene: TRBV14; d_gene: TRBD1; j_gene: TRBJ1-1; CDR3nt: TGTGCCAGCAGCCCTCGAACAGGGGTCTCCGAGGCTTTCTTT; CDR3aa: CASSPRTGVSEAFF
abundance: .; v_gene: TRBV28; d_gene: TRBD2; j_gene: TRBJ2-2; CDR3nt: TGTGCCAGCAGTAGCATTTCCGGGACTAGAAGGACCGGGGAGCTGTTTTTT; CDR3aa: CASSSISGTRRTGELFF
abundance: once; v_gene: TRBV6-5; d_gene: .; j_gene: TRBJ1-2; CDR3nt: TGTGCCAGCAGCCTGACCCTTAACTATGGCTACACCTTC; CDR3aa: CASSLTLNYGYTF
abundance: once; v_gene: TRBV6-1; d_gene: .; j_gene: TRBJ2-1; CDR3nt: TGTGCCAGCAGTGAGAATCGGCCCTATGAGCAGTTCTTC; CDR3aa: CASSENRPYEQFF
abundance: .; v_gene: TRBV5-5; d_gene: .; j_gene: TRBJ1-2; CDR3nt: TGTGCCAGCAGCTTGGGAGGGGATGGCTACACCTTC; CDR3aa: CASSLGGDGYTF
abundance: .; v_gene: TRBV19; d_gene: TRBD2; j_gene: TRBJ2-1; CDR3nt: TGTGCCAGTACCTTAACTAGCGGGGTCTACAATGAGCAGTTCTTC; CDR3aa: CASTLTSGVYNEQFF
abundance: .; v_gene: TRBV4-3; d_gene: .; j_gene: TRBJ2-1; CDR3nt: TGCGCCAGCAGCCAAGATGAATACAATGAGCAGTTCTTC; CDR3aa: CASSQDEYNEQFF
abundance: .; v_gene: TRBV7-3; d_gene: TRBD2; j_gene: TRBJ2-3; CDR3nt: TGTGCCAGTTCCGACAAGACTAGCGGGAAGGAGGGGCCTAGCACAGATACGCAGTATTTT; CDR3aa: CASSDKTSGKEGPSTDTQYF
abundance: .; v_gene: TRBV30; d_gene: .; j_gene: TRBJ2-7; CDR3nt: TGTGCCTGGACGCCAGACAGTGGGAGTTTAAGCTACGAGCAGTACTTC; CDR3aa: CAWTPDSGSLSYEQYF
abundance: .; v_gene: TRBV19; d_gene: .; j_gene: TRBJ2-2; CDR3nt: TGTGCCAGTAGTACTCGGATTACTAGCTTCCCCGGGGAGCTGTTTTTT; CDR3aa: CASSTRITSFPGELFF
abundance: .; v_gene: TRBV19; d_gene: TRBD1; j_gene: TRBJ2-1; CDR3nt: TGTGCCAGTAGTATAGTCGCAGGGGGCTTGGGTGAGCAGTTCTTC; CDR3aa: CASSIVAGGLGEQFF
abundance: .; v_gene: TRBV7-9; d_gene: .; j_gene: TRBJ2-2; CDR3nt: TGTGCCAGCAGCTTCGGACCCTCGAACACCGGGGAGCTGTTTTTT; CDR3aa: CASSFGPSNTGELFF
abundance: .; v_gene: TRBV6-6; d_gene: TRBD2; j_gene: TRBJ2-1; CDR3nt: TGTGCCAGCAGTCCATCTAGCGGGAGTTACAATGAGCAGTTCTTC; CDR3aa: CASSPSSGSYNEQFF
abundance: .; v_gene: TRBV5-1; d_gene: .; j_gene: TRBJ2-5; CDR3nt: TGCGCCAGCAGAGGACAGCAAGAGACCCAGTACTTC; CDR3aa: CASRGQQETQYF
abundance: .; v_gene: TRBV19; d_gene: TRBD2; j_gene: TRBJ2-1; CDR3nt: TGTGCCAGTAGAACCGGGACTAGCTTCGCGGATGAGCAGTTCTTC; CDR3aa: CASRTGTSFADEQFF
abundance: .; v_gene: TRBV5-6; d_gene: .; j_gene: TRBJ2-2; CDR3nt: TGTGCCAGCAGCTTAGTTCCGACGAACACCGGGGAGCTGTTTTTT; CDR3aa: CASSLVPTNTGELFF
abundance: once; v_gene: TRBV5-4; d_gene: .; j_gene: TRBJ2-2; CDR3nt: TGTGCCAGCAGCTTGATAGGCACCGGGGAGCTGTTTTTT; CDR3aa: CASSLIGTGELFF
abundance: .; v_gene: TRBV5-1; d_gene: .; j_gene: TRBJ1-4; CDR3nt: TGCGCCAGCAGCTTGGTGCCCACGGTCCGCAGTTATGAAAAACTGTTTTTT; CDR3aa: CASSLVPTVRSYEKLFF
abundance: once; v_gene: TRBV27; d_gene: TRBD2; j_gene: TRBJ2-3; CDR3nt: TGTGCCAGCAGTATCGGGACTAGCGCTAGCACAGATACGCAGTATTTT; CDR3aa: CASSIGTSASTDTQYF
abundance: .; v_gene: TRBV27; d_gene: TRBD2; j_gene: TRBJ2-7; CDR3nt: TGTGCCAGCAGTTTAGGGACTAGCGGACGCGAGCAGTACTTC; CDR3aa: CASSLGTSGREQYF
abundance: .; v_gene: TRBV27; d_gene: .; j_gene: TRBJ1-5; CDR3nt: TGTGCCAGCAGTTTATCAGGCAATCAGCCCCAGCATTTT; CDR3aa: CASSLSGNQPQHF
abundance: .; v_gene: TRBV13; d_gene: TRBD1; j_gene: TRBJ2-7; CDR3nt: TGTGCCAGCAGCACCTGGACAGGAGTCTACGAGCAGTACTTC; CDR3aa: CASSTWTGVYEQYF
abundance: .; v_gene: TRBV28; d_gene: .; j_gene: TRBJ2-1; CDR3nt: TGTGCCAGCCTCGGAGTGGGAAATGAGCAGTTCTTC; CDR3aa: CASLGVGNEQFF
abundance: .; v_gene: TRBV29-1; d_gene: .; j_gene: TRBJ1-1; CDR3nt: TGCAGCGTTGCCCAGGGTGTTACTGAAGCTTTCTTT; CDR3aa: CSVAQGVTEAFF
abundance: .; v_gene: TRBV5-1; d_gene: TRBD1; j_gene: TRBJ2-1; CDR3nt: TGCGCCAGCAGCTTCTCAGGGGGCCCCCTCAATGAGCAGTTCTTC; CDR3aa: CASSFSGGPLNEQFF
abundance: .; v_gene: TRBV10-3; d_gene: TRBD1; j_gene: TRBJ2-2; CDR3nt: TGTGCCATCAGATCCCTAAGGGACAGGATCACCGGGGAGCTGTTTTTT; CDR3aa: CAIRSLRDRITGELFF
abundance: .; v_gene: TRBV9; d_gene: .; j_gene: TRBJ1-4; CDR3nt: TGTGCCAGCAGCGCAGGGGACGCTGCAACTAATGAAAAACTGTTTTTT; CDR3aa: CASSAGDAATNEKLFF
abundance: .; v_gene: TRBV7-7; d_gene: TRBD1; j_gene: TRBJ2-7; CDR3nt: TGTGCCAGCAGCCCCGAGGTCGGGACAGGGTTGGGCGAGCAGTACTTC; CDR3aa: CASSPEVGTGLGEQYF
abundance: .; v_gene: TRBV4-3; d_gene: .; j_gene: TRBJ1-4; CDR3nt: TGCGCCAGCAGCCAAGTCCTGGGGCAGGAAAAACTGTTTTTT; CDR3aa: CASSQVLGQEKLFF
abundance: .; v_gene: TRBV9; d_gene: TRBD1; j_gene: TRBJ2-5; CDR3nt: TGTGCCAGCAGCGTAGGGTGGGACAGCCAAGAGACCCAGTACTTC; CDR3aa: CASSVGWDSQETQYF
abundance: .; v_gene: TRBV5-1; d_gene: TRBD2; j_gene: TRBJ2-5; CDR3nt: TGCGCCAGCGACGCCGGATATGGCGGGAGGGCCGAGACCCAGTACTTC; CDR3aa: CASDAGYGGRAETQYF
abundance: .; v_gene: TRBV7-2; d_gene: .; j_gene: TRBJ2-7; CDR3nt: TGTGCCAGCAGCCCGGGGACCGATTTTTGGCCGGAAGCCGAGCAGTACTTC; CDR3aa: CASSPGTDFWPEAEQYF
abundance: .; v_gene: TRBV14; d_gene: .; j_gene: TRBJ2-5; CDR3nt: TGTGCCAGCAGCGCTCGACAGGTCTGGGGAGAGACCCAGTACTTC; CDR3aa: CASSARQVWGETQYF